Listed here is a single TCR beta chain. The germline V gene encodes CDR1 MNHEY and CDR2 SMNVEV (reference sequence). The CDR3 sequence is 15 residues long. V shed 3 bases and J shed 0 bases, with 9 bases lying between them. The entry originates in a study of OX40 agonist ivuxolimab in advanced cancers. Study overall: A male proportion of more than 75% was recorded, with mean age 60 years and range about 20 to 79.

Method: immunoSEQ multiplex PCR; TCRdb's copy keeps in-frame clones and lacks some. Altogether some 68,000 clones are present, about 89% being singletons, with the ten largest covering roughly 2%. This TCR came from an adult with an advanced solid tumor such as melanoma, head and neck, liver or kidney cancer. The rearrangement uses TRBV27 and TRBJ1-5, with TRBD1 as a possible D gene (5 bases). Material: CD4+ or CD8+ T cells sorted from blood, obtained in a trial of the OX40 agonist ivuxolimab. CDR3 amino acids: CASSFAGVSNQPQHF. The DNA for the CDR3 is TGTGCCAGCAGTTTTGCGGGGGTTAGCAATCAGCCCCAGCATTTT.